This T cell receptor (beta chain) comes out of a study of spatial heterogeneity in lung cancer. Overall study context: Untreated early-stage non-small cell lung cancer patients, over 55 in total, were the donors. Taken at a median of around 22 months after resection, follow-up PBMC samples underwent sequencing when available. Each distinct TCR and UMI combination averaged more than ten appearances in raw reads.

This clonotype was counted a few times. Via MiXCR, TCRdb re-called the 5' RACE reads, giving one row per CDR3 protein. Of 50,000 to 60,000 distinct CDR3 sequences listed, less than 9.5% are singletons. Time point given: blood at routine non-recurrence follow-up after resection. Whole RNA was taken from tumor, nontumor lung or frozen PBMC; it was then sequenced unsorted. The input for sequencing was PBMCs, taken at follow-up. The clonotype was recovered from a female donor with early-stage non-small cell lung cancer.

Here the CDR3 reads CASSQDETTGELFF. The CDR3 DNA reads TGCGCCAGCAGCCAAGATGAAACCACCGGGGAGCTGTTTTTT. This chain connects TRBV4-3 to TRBJ2-2; D is uncertain. The germline V gene encodes CDR1 LGHNA and CDR2 YSLEER. This CDR3 comprises 14 residues. V was shortened by 0 bases and J by 4 bases, with 6 bases between the two germline ends.